Below are 16 T cell receptor beta chains sequenced from a single sample in a study of blood T cell repertoires in COVID-19. Assay: immunoSEQ multiplex PCR; the TCRdb copy retains only in-frame clones and omits some. This sample yields over 200,000 clones, of which about 90% are seen a single time; less than 14% belongs to the top ten. What was sequenced was PBMCs or T cells enriched from blood (not recorded which). These receptors originate from a man under 40 who had recovered from COVID-19.

V usage is TRBV14 and J usage is TRBJ2-7; D remains unclear. Trimming took 0 bases from V and 8 from J, leaving 11 bases between them. The CDR3 covers 13 residues. CDR1 and CDR2 (germline): SGHDN, FVKESK. The CDR3 sequence: CASSQDPGRQQYF. CDR3 bases: TGTGCCAGCAGCCAAGACCCTGGGCGTCAGCAGTACTTC.

The chain couples TRBV28 to TRBJ1-2; D remains unclear. This CDR3 is 12 amino acids long. Trimming stripped 2 bases from V and 5 bases from J, with 6 bases between. Germline-derived CDR1 and CDR2 are MDHEN and SYDVKM. This chain's CDR3 is CASSLTPYGYTF. In DNA form, the CDR3 reads TGTGCCAGCAGTTTAACACCTTATGGCTACACCTTC.

The CDR3 protein is CASRIAGGSYEQFF. The CDR3 region has the DNA TGCGCCAGCAGAATTGCGGGGGGGTCATATGAGCAGTTCTTC. The V gene is TRBV5-1, the J gene TRBJ2-1; TRBD2 matches 9 bases. CDR3 length equals 14 residues. Trimming cost V 5 bases and J 8 bases; bases outside gene matches: 8. Germline values: CDR1 SGHRS, CDR2 YFSETQ.

The chain carries TRBV4-1 and TRBJ2-7; 7 bases fit TRBD2. The CDR3 consists of 16 residues. Losses at the gene ends were 0 bases for V and 5 bases for J; bases not matched to a gene: 10. Germline V gene lookup returns CDR1 MGHRA and CDR2 YSYEKL. The CDR3 spells CASSQDAGGSSNEQYF. In nucleotides, the CDR3 is TGCGCCAGCAGCCAAGATGCCGGCGGGAGTTCCAACGAGCAGTACTTC.

This chain links TRBV24-1 with TRBJ2-1, with 10 bases matching TRBD1. The CDR3 spans 17 residues. Unmatched junction bases numbered 9, after V lost 0 bases and J lost 8 bases. CDR1 is KGHDR and CDR2 is SFDVKD in the germline V gene. CDR3 in amino acids: CATSDLRRDRGTDEQFF. For the CDR3, the DNA is TGTGCCACCAGTGATTTGCGCCGGGACAGGGGTACGGATGAGCAGTTCTTC.

The rearrangement uses TRBV6-2 or TRBV6-3 and TRBJ2-7, with 7 bases lining up with TRBD2. The CDR3 extends over 12 amino acids. CDR1 and CDR2 from the germline V gene are MNHEY and SVGEGT. V dropped 3 bases and J dropped 10; count of bases not matched to a gene: 6. CDR3 coding DNA: TGTGCCAGCAGTTATTTCGGGACTACCCAGTACTTC. As protein: CASSYFGTTQYF.

This chain uses TRBV5-1 with TRBJ2-7, with a tentative D call TRBD1 (6 bases). V was shortened by 3 bases and J by 2 bases, with 15 bases between the two germline ends. The V gene's germline CDR1 is SGHRS and CDR2 YFSETQ. The CDR3 consists of 15 residues. This CDR3 reads CASSSSTYRAYEQYF. The CDR3 coding sequence is TGCGCCAGCAGCTCCTCTACCTACAGGGCCTACGAGCAGTACTTC.

V is TRBV2 and J is TRBJ1-2, with unresolved D. The CDR3 spans 13 residues. Germline lookup yields CDR1 SNHLY and CDR2 FYNNEI. V was clipped by 0 bases and J by 8 bases, with 10 bases between them. CDR3 coding DNA: TGTGCCAGCAGTGAAGCGCTTCGGGGAGGCTACACCTTC. It yields the protein CASSEALRGGYTF.

This chain connects TRBV10-3 to TRBJ2-3, with 7 bases matching TRBD2. The CDR3 has 14 residues. V lost 2 bases, J lost 6 bases, and 5 bases stayed unmatched. In germline, CDR1 is ENHRY, CDR2 SYGVKD. CDR3 in amino acids: CAISEPGEGDTQYF. The CDR3 DNA is TGTGCCATCAGTGAGCCCGGGGAGGGTGATACGCAGTATTTT.

The rearrangement links TRBV28 to TRBJ1-4, with 9 bases matching TRBD1. Trimming cost V 6 bases and J 7 bases; bases outside gene matches: 12. Per the germline V gene, CDR1 is MDHEN and CDR2 is SYDVKM. This CDR3 is built from 16 residues. The CDR3 region has the DNA TGTGCCAGCAGCCCCCACCAGACAGGGGGTAGTGAAAAACTGTTTTTT. It codes for CASSPHQTGGSEKLFF.

The chain uses TRBV4-2 and TRBJ1-1, with a tentative D call TRBD1 (6 bases). Trimming shortened V by 4 bases and J by 5 bases, and 20 bases separated the two germline ends. The CDR3 is made up of 16 amino acids. Germline V gene sequence: CDR1 LGHNA, CDR2 YNFKEQ. The CDR3 here is CASSPRLTGSGTEAFF. In DNA form, the CDR3 reads TGTGCCAGCAGCCCCCGCCTCACAGGGTCTGGGACTGAAGCTTTCTTT.

The chain has TRBV28 and TRBJ1-1; D perhaps matches TRBD1 (5 bases). Germline V gives CDR1 MDHEN, CDR2 SYDVKM. Trimming stripped 1 base from V and 1 base from J, with 10 bases between. The CDR3 has 15 amino acids. Here the CDR3 DNA reads TGTGCCAGCAGTTTATATGTTAGGGGGAACACTGAAGCTTTCTTT. This sequence encodes CASSLYVRGNTEAFF.

The rearrangement uses TRBV5-1 and TRBJ1-1, with TRBD1 matching 8 bases. The CDR3 sequence is 15 residues long. The ends lost 0 bases at V and 2 bases at J; junction bases unmatched: 3. Germline V lookup: CDR1 SGHRS, CDR2 YFSETQ. CDR3 region: CASSLAGQGNTEAFF. The CDR3 nucleotides are TGCGCCAGCAGCTTGGCTGGACAGGGAAACACTGAAGCTTTCTTT.

The rearrangement links TRBV10-3 to TRBJ2-3, with 7 bases aligning to TRBD2. CDR1 and CDR2 from the germline V gene are ENHRY and SYGVKD. J lost 1 base, V lost 5 bases, and 12 bases had no gene match. The CDR3 totals 17 residues. The CDR3 is CAISIGTTPRGTDTQYF. The CDR3 bases are TGTGCCATCAGTATCGGGACTACACCCAGGGGCACAGATACGCAGTATTTT.

The chain links TRBV19 to TRBJ2-7; 9 positions match TRBD2. Germline assignment: CDR1 LNHDA and CDR2 SQIVND (reference sequence). The CDR3 has 15 amino acids. The V segment lost 4 bases and the J segment 1 base; nucleotides outside the gene matches: 5. The CDR3 DNA is TGTGCCAGTAGTAGGTATAGCGGGAGTTCCTACGAGCAGTACTTC. As protein: CASSRYSGSSYEQYF.

The chain recombines TRBV7-2 with TRBJ1-5; D not resolved. The V end lost 1 base, the J end lost 3 bases, and 7 bases lay between the germline ends. Germline V CDR1 and CDR2: SGHTA, FQGNSA. The CDR3 is 14 amino acids. The CDR3, as DNA: TGTGCCAGCAGCTTAGGAGGATTCAATCAGCCCCAGCATTTT. Residues: CASSLGGFNQPQHF.